These 31 T cell receptor beta chains were sequenced from one sample in a study of T cells in tuberculosis. Only in-frame clones appear in the TCRdb table, and some are missing; sequencing was by immunoSEQ multiplex PCR. The table lists tens of thousands of clones, 90% to 95% of them singletons, with around an eighth in the top ten. Specimen: PBMCs. The receptor set was obtained from a donor aged 10-29 years with latent tuberculosis or without tuberculosis infection. Some clones in this sample may be carry-over from other donors' samples.

This clone was counted a single time. The chain carries TRBV7-9 and TRBJ1-1; tentative D call: TRBD1 (6 bases). CDR1 and CDR2 from the germline V gene are SEHNR and FQNEAQ (reference sequence). V lost 4 bases to trimming and J lost 0 bases, with 12 bases between them. CDR3 length: 15 residues. The CDR3 sequence is CASSSGQYLNTEAFF. The CDR3 bases are TGTGCCAGCAGCTCCGGACAGTATTTGAACACTGAAGCTTTCTTT.

Points on this clone: A read error may produce the germline difference seen at one junction end. The chain has TRBV5-4 and TRBJ2-1; D is uncertain. Germline-derived CDR1 and CDR2 are SGHNT and YYREEE (reference sequence). The length of the CDR3 is 13 residues. For the CDR3, the DNA is TGTGCCAGTAGCTTGAGGATCGGGAATGAGCAGTTCTTC. Translated: CASSLRIGNEQFF.

This clone is labeled medium-sized. The genes are TRBV6-5 and TRBJ2-2; 7 nucleotides line up with TRBD2. Germline V CDR1 and CDR2: MNHEY, SVGAGI. V shed 0 bases and J 6 bases; nucleotides not matched to a gene: 4. The CDR3 contains 15 residues. CDR3 sequence: CASSYSIAGAGELFF. In nucleotides, the CDR3 is TGTGCCAGCAGTTACTCGATCGCGGGGGCCGGGGAGCTGTTTTTT.

This clone was seen once. The V call is TRBV4-2, the J call TRBJ2-5, with TRBD1 matching over 10 bases. The CDR3 contains 16 residues. Germline V CDR1 and CDR2: LGHNA, YNFKEQ. The V and J ends lost 4 bases and 0 bases, in that order; junction bases with no gene match: 5. The CDR3 DNA follows: TGTGCCAGCAGCCGAGGACAGGGGGATGACCAAGAGACCCAGTACTTC. Its translation: CASSRGQGDDQETQYF.

This chain uses TRBV19 with TRBJ1-2, with 10 bases identical to TRBD1. V lost 5 bases, J lost 1 base, and 10 bases stayed unmatched. Per germline, CDR1 LNHDA and CDR2 SQIVND (reference sequence). The CDR3 is 17 residues long. The CDR3 spells CASSGRDRGYINYGYTF. The CDR3 coding sequence is TGTGCCAGTAGTGGCAGGGACAGGGGATATATTAACTATGGCTACACCTTC.

The J gene is TRBJ1-4, the V gene TRBV19; TRBD1 matches 8 bases. From germline, CDR1 is LNHDA and CDR2 SQIVND (reference sequence). The V gene end was trimmed by 6 bases and the J gene end by 5 bases; junction bases not matched to a gene: 5. The CDR3 spans 14 residues. In DNA form, the CDR3 reads TGTGCCAGTAGCAACAGGGGGACGAATGAAAAACTGTTTTTT. This gives the protein CASSNRGTNEKLFF.

The rearrangement links TRBV5-1 to TRBJ1-3; no firm D call. With 0 bases removed from V and 0 bases from J, the gap between germline ends came to 10 bases. The CDR3 length is 16 residues. Germline CDR1 reads SGHRS; CDR2 reads YFSETQ. CDR3 residues: CASSLGTFGSGNTIYF. CDR3 bases: TGCGCCAGCAGCTTGGGGACTTTCGGCTCTGGAAACACCATATATTTT.

The chain links TRBV7-2 to TRBJ1-2; no definite D call. The CDR3 extends over 17 amino acids. The ends were cut back, 3 bases at V and 5 bases at J, with 22 bases in the middle. Looked up from germline, CDR1 is SGHTA and CDR2 is FQGNSA. The CDR3 region has the DNA TGTGCCAGCAGCTTTGGTTCTGGAGGCAACCCAGGATATGGCTACACCTTC. Translating it yields CASSFGSGGNPGYGYTF.

The rearrangement uses TRBV5-1 and TRBJ1-2; 9 bases fit TRBD1. V shed 0 bases and J 4 bases; nucleotides not matched to a gene: 7. Germline V gene data show CDR1 as SGHRS and CDR2 as YFSETQ. The CDR3 covers 16 residues. CDR3 nucleotides: TGCGCCAGCAGCTTGGACCCGGACAGGGGATTCTATGGCTACACCTTC. Protein: CASSLDPDRGFYGYTF.

V usage is TRBV2 and J usage is TRBJ2-1; TRBD1 matches at 7 bases. Looked up from germline, CDR1 is SNHLY and CDR2 is FYNNEI. Unmatched junction bases numbered 2, after V lost 8 bases and J lost 4 bases. The CDR3 is 12 amino acids. CDR3 in DNA: TGTGCCAGCGGACAGGATTACAATGAGCAGTTCTTC. Residues: CASGQDYNEQFF.

The chain is built from TRBV4-1 and TRBJ2-5; a weak D match, TRBD2 (7 bases). The CDR3 loop spans 17 amino acids. The V and J ends lost 4 bases and 5 bases respectively, with 23 bases between them. CDR1 is MGHRA and CDR2 is YSYEKL in the germline V gene. CDR3 in amino acids: CASSPVAAGARWETQYF. The CDR3 DNA reads as TGCGCCAGCAGCCCAGTAGCGGCGGGGGCCCGTTGGGAGACCCAGTACTTC.

The chain employs TRBV19 and TRBJ1-5; 7 bases agree with TRBD1. The junction had 5 bases not matched to a gene; V was cut back by 3 bases and J by 3 bases. Germline V gives CDR1 LNHDA, CDR2 SQIVND (reference sequence). This CDR3 is 15 amino acids long. In DNA form, the CDR3 reads TGTGCCAGTAGTATTGGGGGACAGACCAATCAGCCCCAGCATTTT. It codes for CASSIGGQTNQPQHF.

This rearrangement joins TRBV6-5 to TRBJ1-2, with D possibly being TRBD1 (5 bases). Germline V CDR1 and CDR2: MNHEY, SVGAGI. The V gene lost 6 bases and the J gene lost 12 bases, with 14 bases spanning the gap. The CDR3 runs to 11 residues. As DNA, the CDR3 is TGTGCCAGCAGCGGCGATCAGGGTGACACCTTC. As protein: CASSGDQGDTF.

The chain employs TRBV29-1 and TRBJ1-1, with 7 bases aligning to TRBD1. V dropped 7 bases and J dropped 2; count of bases not matched to a gene: 1. This CDR3 has 11 residues. Germline assignment: CDR1 SQVTM and CDR2 ANQGSEA. In DNA, the CDR3 is TGCAGCGGGGACAGAAACACTGAAGCTTTCTTT. This translates into CSGDRNTEAFF.

A word on this clone: One end of the junction fails to match germline, which may point to a read error. The V gene is TRBV5-4, the J gene TRBJ2-5; TRBD1 matches at 8 bases. The germline V gene has CDR1 SGHNT and CDR2 YYREEE (reference sequence). The CDR3 sequence is 15 residues long. CDR3 sequence: CASSLPGGPQETQYF. The CDR3 nucleotides read TGTGCCAGTAGCTTGCCAGGGGGCCCCCAAGAGACCCAGTACTTC.

This chain joins TRBV4-1 and TRBJ1-1, with 7 bases that match TRBD1. Germline loops: CDR1 MGHRA, CDR2 YSYEKL. The trim removed 3 bases at V and 0 bases at J, leaving 7 bases unmatched. The CDR3 length is 16 residues. The CDR3 here is CASSHPRQGLNTEAFF. The CDR3 DNA is TGCGCCAGCAGCCACCCAAGACAGGGTTTGAACACTGAAGCTTTCTTT.

The V call is TRBV6-5, the J call TRBJ1-2; the D gene is possibly TRBD1 (5 bases). The germline V and J ends were trimmed by 2 bases and 2 bases, with 6 bases remaining between them. This CDR3 is built from 13 residues. The germline gives CDR1 MNHEY, CDR2 SVGAGI. This CDR3 reads CASSYDRNYGYTF. DNA of the CDR3: TGTGCCAGCAGTTACGACAGAAACTATGGCTACACCTTC.

V is TRBV4-3 and J is TRBJ2-1; the match to TRBD1 covers 8 bases. The J segment lost 6 bases and the V segment lost 3 bases, leaving 16 bases of the junction unmatched. This CDR3 spans 18 amino acids. Germline V gene data show CDR1 as LGHNA and CDR2 as YSLEER. In nucleotides, the CDR3 is TGCGCCAGCAGCCATGAGACCTCCCCGACAGGGGCATTCAATGAGCAGTTCTTC. Its translation is CASSHETSPTGAFNEQFF.

The V and J genes are TRBV7-2 and TRBJ2-2; D is undetermined. This CDR3 has 17 residues. In germline, CDR1 is SGHTA, CDR2 FQGNSA. The ends were cut back, 4 bases at V and 4 bases at J, with 19 bases in the middle. CDR3 in amino acids: CASSSTWASSTTGELFF. The CDR3, as DNA: TGTGCCAGCAGCTCAACGTGGGCGAGTTCGACCACCGGGGAGCTGTTTTTT. Together with reference TRBV7-2 and TRBJ2-2, the CDR3 gives the full variable domain: GAGVSQSPSNKVTEKGKDVELRCDPISGHTALYWYRQSLGQGLEFLIYFQGNSAPDKSGLPSDRFSAERTGGSVSTLTIQRTQQEDSAVYLCASSSTWASSTTGELFFGEGSRLTVL.

The count of this clone is one. V and J are TRBV27 and TRBJ1-1; D may be TRBD1 (6 bases). The CDR3 sequence is 13 residues long. Germline CDR1 and CDR2: MNHEY and SMNVEV (reference sequence). The germline V and J ends were trimmed by 4 bases and 7 bases, with 13 bases remaining between them. The CDR3 is CASSSPGGREAFF. The CDR3 nucleotides read TGTGCCAGCAGTTCCCCGGGGGGCCGTGAAGCTTTCTTT.

This chain connects TRBV10-3 to TRBJ1-6; 8 nucleotides match TRBD1. The V and J ends lost 1 base and 7 bases, in that order; junction bases with no gene match: 3. Germline V CDR1 and CDR2: ENHRY, SYGVKD. CDR3 length: 15 amino acids. CDR3 coding DNA: TGTGCCATCAGTGAGTTCAGGGGGCGGAATTCACCCCTCCACTTT. Translation gives CAISEFRGRNSPLHF.

The V and J genes are TRBV12-5 and TRBJ2-1; weak D call: TRBD1 (5 bases). Deletions cut 1 base from V and 10 bases from J, with 11 bases between. The CDR3 consists of 13 residues. CDR1 is LGHNT and CDR2 is FRNRAP in the germline V gene. The CDR3 nucleotides read TGTGCTAGTGGTTTGGGGGGCGATTGGGAGCAGTTCTTC. The encoded protein is CASGLGGDWEQFF.

The chain has TRBV6-1 and TRBJ1-5; D is unclear. CDR1 is MNHNS, CDR2 SASEGT, per germline. The CDR3 totals 14 residues. V was shortened by 8 bases and J by 3 bases, with 14 bases between the two germline ends. DNA of the CDR3: TGTGCCAGCGCTAGATATGAGAACAATCAGCCCCAGCATTTT. Protein product: CASARYENNQPQHF.

The rearrangement joins TRBV11-2 to TRBJ1-2; weak D call: TRBD1 (5 bases). V was pared by 1 base and J by 6 bases, with 6 bases between. Germline loops: CDR1 SGHAT, CDR2 FQNNGV. This CDR3 has 12 amino acids. CDR3 sequence: CASSLGGDGYTF. The CDR3 DNA reads TGTGCCAGCAGCTTAGGGGGCGATGGCTACACCTTC.

This chain links TRBV9 with TRBJ2-5, with TRBD1 matching 7 bases. V lost 0 bases and J lost 1; bases outside the gene matches: 3. The CDR3 sequence is 15 residues long. Germline assignment: CDR1 SGDLS and CDR2 YYNGEE. For the CDR3, the DNA is TGTGCCAGCAGCGTAGCTGGGACAGCCCAAGAGACCCAGTACTTC. It yields the protein CASSVAGTAQETQYF.

The chain uses TRBV4-3 and TRBJ1-4; D is ambiguous. The CDR3 extends over 15 amino acids. Trimming took off 0 bases at V and 5 bases at J, with 10 bases between the two ends. Germline V CDR1 and CDR2: LGHNA, YSLEER. In nucleotides, the CDR3 is TGCGCCAGCAGCCAAGAGGGAGCTCCCAATGAAAAACTGTTTTTT. This gives the protein CASSQEGAPNEKLFF.

The chain carries TRBV4-3 and TRBJ2-1; D unresolved. V dropped 0 bases and J dropped 9 bases, with 15 bases sitting between them. Germline V CDR1 and CDR2: LGHNA, YSLEER. The CDR3 covers 15 residues. The CDR3 loop is CASSQEYLGSVEQFF. DNA for the CDR3: TGCGCCAGCAGCCAAGAATATCTTGGCAGTGTTGAGCAGTTCTTC.

The chain links TRBV6-5 to TRBJ2-2; no clear D. V shed 6 bases and J shed 8 bases, with 7 bases lying between them. This CDR3 is 11 amino acids long. Germline V gene lookup returns CDR1 MNHEY and CDR2 SVGAGI. CDR3 in amino acids: CASSLLGELFF. DNA for the CDR3: TGTGCCAGCAGCCTCCTGGGGGAGCTGTTTTTT.

This chain connects TRBV6-5 to TRBJ2-1; a possible D gene is TRBD1 (6 bases). This CDR3 spans 14 amino acids. Germline loops: CDR1 MNHEY, CDR2 SVGAGI. The V end lost 5 bases, the J end lost 4 bases, and 12 bases lay between the germline ends. CDR3 amino acids: CASSPNRGYNEQFF. CDR3 nucleotide sequence: TGTGCCAGCAGTCCAAATAGGGGGTACAATGAGCAGTTCTTC.

This chain uses TRBV2 with TRBJ2-5; the D gene is possibly TRBD2 (5 bases). The V gene lost 8 bases and the J gene lost 8 bases, with 18 bases spanning the gap. Germline CDR1 and CDR2: SNHLY and FYNNEI. CDR3 length equals 13 residues. In DNA, the CDR3 is TGTGCCAGCGGAGGAGAGGGAATTGGTACCCAGTACTTC. It codes for CASGGEGIGTQYF. Together with reference TRBV2 and TRBJ2-5, the CDR3 gives the full variable domain: EPEVTQTPSHQVTQMGQEVILRCVPISNHLYFYWYRQILGQKVEFLVSFYNNEISEKSEIFDDQFSVERPDGSNFTLKIRSTKLEDSAMYFCASGGEGIGTQYFGPGTRLLVL.

The chain recombines TRBV6-5 with TRBJ1-1; TRBD1 matches at 8 bases. The CDR3 is 11 amino acids. V trimming: 7 bases; J trimming: 9 bases; junction bases outside the gene matches: 4. Per germline, CDR1 MNHEY and CDR2 SVGAGI. The CDR3 DNA reads as TGTGCCAGCAACAGACAGGGGAAAGCTTTCTTT. Its translation: CASNRQGKAFF.